This T cell receptor beta chain was captured in a study of blood T cell repertoires in COVID-19. Study-wide context: Specimens from acute and convalescent COVID-19 originated in the United States, Italy and Spain. T cells, B-cell-depleted T cells, or PBMCs supplied cDNA or gDNA.

From germline, CDR1 is LGHDT and CDR2 YNNKEL (reference sequence). The CDR3 totals 13 residues. Losses at the gene ends were 1 base for V and 9 bases for J; bases not matched to a gene: 3. Original data processing: Reference gene primer amplification in the assay estimated nucleated cell counts. The protocol was immunoSEQ multiplex PCR, while the TCRdb copy is restricted to in-frame clones and leaves out a portion. The V and J calls and clone size are taken from that table; D and trimming were inferred from the DNA. This table holds 25,000 to 35,000 clones, about 92% found once. The source is a man between 65 and 80 years old with active or convalescent COVID-19. The chain has TRBV3-1 (or the pseudogene TRBV3-2) and TRBJ2-1, with 7 bases aligning to TRBD1. Sequencing was carried out using peripheral blood. This chain's CDR3 is CASSQATGVEQFF. The CDR3 DNA sequence: TGTGCCAGCAGCCAAGCCACAGGGGTTGAGCAGTTCTTC.